The clone carrying this TCR beta chain came up once. The antigen remains undetermined. These data are taken from a study of T cell responses to AZD1222 COVID-19 vaccine. Findings of the study overall: Among those given AZD1222, only five to seven were seropositive at baseline.

Profiling relied on immunoSEQ multiplex PCR, and the TCRdb table lists in-frame clones only, not all of them. Of tens of thousands of clones detected, 70% to 90% appear once; the ten largest clones hold roughly 7%. J was trimmed by 3 bases and V by 4 bases; bases with no gene match: 3. The CDR3 has 13 amino acids. CDR1 is SGHRS, CDR2 YFSETQ, per germline. The source is an adult in good health. This sequence joins TRBV5-1 and TRBJ1-2; 7 nucleotides match TRBD1. Sequencing was performed on peripheral blood, taken on day 0 of AZD1222 vaccination. In DNA, the CDR3 is TGCGCCAGCAGCACCGGGACAGACTATGGCTACACCTTC. Its protein product is CASSTGTDYGYTF.